Given below is one T cell receptor (beta chain) in context. Amplified material comprised TCR beta CDR3 regions derived from RNA transcripts. First-round RT-PCR relied on HTBI primers, and a second-round multiplex PCR came next. TCRdb independently ran MiXCR on the multiplex PCR reads; one entry per CDR3 protein. This sample has some 410,000 distinct CDR3 sequences; around a fifth occur once, and the top ten carry 2.5% to 3.5%. The entry originates in a study of Graves' ophthalmopathy and Graves' hyperthyroidism. Germline CDR1 and CDR2: MNHEY and SVGAGI. This CDR3 contains 12 residues. Trimming removed 4 bases at V and 5 bases at J, with 6 bases between.

The chain carries TRBV6-5 and TRBJ1-5; D perhaps matches TRBD1 (6 bases). The sequenced sample consisted of peripheral blood. This clonotype was sampled from a woman younger than 30 with stable Graves' hyperthyroidism. The CDR3 region is CASSWTDQPQHF. CDR3 sequence (DNA): TGTGCCAGCAGTTGGACAGATCAGCCCCAGCATTTT.